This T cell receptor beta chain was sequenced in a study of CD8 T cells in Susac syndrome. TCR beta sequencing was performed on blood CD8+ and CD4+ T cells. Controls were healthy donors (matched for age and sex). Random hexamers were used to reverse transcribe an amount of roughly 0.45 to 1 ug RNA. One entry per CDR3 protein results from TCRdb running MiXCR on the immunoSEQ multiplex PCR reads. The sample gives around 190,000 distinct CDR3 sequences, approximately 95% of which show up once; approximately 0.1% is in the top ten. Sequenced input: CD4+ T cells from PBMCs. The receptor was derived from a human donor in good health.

The DNA of the CDR3 is TGTGCCAGCAGGACCCAAGAGACCCAGTACTTC. Translation gives CASRTQETQYF. The chain recombines TRBV6-2 or TRBV6-3 with TRBJ2-5, with D uncertain. Germline CDR1 is MNHEY and CDR2 is SVGEGT. V was shortened by 6 bases and J by 1 base, with 3 bases between the two germline ends. The CDR3 consists of 11 residues.